This T cell receptor (beta chain) derives from a study of CD8+ T cells in alopecia areata (dated by TCRdb to the late 2010s). For the wider study: Treated patients were enrolled in an open-label pilot trial of oral tofacitinib at 5 to 10 mg twice daily for moderate-to-severe alopecia areata. Patients stayed on tofacitinib for 6 to 18 months and then had 6 months of follow-up off drug so that delayed response and recurrence could be assessed. In both human patients and the C3H/HeJ mouse model, the study applied high-throughput TCRbeta sequencing to look at T cell clonal expansion in alopecia areata. On the human side, TCRbeta sequencing was run on scalp tissue and on sorted CD4+ and CD8+ peripheral blood T cells from healthy controls and from alopecia areata patients with either patchy or totalis/universalis disease. Patients on tofacitinib were biopsied at baseline and after 4 and 24 weeks of treatment, and several of the patients also had a later scalp biopsy. Clonality in the scalp was compared among normal scalp (n=4), patchy alopecia areata scalp (n=8), and alopecia totalis/universalis scalp (n=8). RNA was obtained with the PAXgene miRNA kit for fixed scalp, the miRNeasy kit for PBMCs, and the RNeasy kit for mouse skin. immunoSEQ multiplex PCR using 35 Vbeta forward primers and 13 Jbeta reverse primers was used to amplify TCRbeta CDR3 regions.

What this sample's time point label stands for: baseline before oral tofacitinib. Lesional scalp punch biopsies and peripheral blood were obtained from alopecia areata patients. PBMCs were isolated by density centrifugation and stained for CD3, CD4 and CD8, after which CD4+ and CD8+ T cells were sorted on a FACSAria. Paper-wide results and their limitations: Lesional scalp, especially in alopecia totalis/universalis, showed higher clonality and more expanded CD8+ clones than normal scalp, suggesting antigenic drive. Resident alphabeta T cells in normal human skin are also sequenced, complicating scalp TCR repertoire analysis, unlike mouse skin dominated by gammadelta T cells. Shared TCR sequences between patients were less evident than in mice, which may be partly attributable to HLA diversity in the patient population.

The method was the immunoSEQ multiplex PCR assay. To provide template for TCR sequencing, every sample had RNA extracted and reverse transcribed into cDNA. First-strand cDNA was synthesized using SuperScript III with a 2:1 mix of oligo-dT and random hexamers. Amplification bias was assessed with a synthetic immune receptor repertoire, and residual bias was removed computationally. Regarding the original processing steps: Raw reads were preprocessed to remove errors, and CDR3 was defined according to IMGT conventions as the region from the conserved cysteine to phenylalanine. Clonality was computed as 1 minus the Shannon entropy, with the entropy normalized by log2 of the number of productive unique TCRs. Whether each scalp clone was CD4 or CD8 was inferred by checking scalp TCRbeta sequences against the CD4 and CD8 repertoires from sorted blood. This immuneACCESS table, as held by TCRdb, lists in-frame sequences with V and J called but not all clones. Of the missing ones, under half trace to an unresolved V gene in checked studies; the others have no known cause. V, J and clone size were drawn from that table, and D and trimming were deduced from the DNA. The sample table lists under 75,000 clones, approximately 46% of them with a count of one. Together, the top ten hold roughly a sixth of the sample.

A note on this clone: Its target antigen remains unknown. One base away there is no much larger clone; base qualities are not given.

The germline V gene encodes CDR1 SGDLS and CDR2 YYNGEE. V is cut back by 3 bases and J by 2 bases, with 12 bases in the junction unmatched. Including the terminal cysteine and phenylalanine, the CDR3 comprises 17 residues. The only DNA kept is the CDR3, 51 bases in frame from the first base. This chain joins TRBV9 to TRBJ2-3; 7 bases in between match TRBD1. The source of this sequence is a human donor with alopecia areata. The sample here was CD8+ T cells sorted from blood, taken at week 0. The CDR3 region reads CASSARGRTLYTDTQYF. The nucleotide sequence is TGTGCCAGCAGCGCAAGGGGGCGGACACTTTACACAGATACGCAGTATTTT. Beyond the CDR3, the reference TRBV9 and TRBJ2-3 genes provide the residues; the full variable domain reads: DSGVTQTPKHLITATGQRVTLRCSPRSGDLSVYWYQQSLDQGLQFLIQYYNGEERAKGNILERFSAQQFPDLHSELNLSSLELGDSALYFCASSARGRTLYTDTQYFGPGTRLTVL.